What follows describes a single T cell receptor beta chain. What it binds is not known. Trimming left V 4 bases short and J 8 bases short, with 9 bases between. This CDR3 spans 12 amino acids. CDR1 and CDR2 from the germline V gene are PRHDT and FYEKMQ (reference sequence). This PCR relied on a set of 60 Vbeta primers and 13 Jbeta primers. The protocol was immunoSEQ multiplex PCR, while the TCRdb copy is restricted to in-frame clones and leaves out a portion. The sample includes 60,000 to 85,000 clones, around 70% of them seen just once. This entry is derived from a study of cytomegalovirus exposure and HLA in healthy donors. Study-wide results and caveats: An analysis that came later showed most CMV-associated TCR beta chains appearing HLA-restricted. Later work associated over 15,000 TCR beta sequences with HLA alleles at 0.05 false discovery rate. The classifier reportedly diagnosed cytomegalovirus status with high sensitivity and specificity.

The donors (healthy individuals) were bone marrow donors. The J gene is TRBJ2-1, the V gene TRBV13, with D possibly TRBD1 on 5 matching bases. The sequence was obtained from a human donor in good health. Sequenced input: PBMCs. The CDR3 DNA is TGTGCCAGCAGCTCTAGGGGCCATGAGCAGTTCTTC. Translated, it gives CASSSRGHEQFF.